The 9 T cell receptor beta chains presented below share a single source sample, sequenced in a study of T cell clones after liver transplantation. Assay: immunoSEQ multiplex PCR; the TCRdb copy retains only in-frame clones and omits some. The sample consists of about 120,000 clones, roughly nine tenths of them appearing once. This specimen consisted of CD4+ T cells from blood, obtained 12 months after liver transplant. These receptors came from a human patient who received a liver transplant. Some T cells may arise from the graft donor.

The chain combines TRBV19 with TRBJ1-3, with a tentative D call TRBD1 (5 bases). This CDR3 comprises 15 residues. Germline CDR1 reads LNHDA; CDR2 reads SQIVND (reference sequence). Deletions cut 5 bases from V and 5 bases from J, with 16 bases between. The CDR3 bases are TGTGCCAGTAGTGCGCCGGGACGAGATCGAAACACCATATATTTT. Amino acids: CASSAPGRDRNTIYF.

The rearrangement joins TRBV10-2 to TRBJ2-7; 14 nucleotides line up with TRBD2. The CDR3 loop spans 14 amino acids. Germline V gene data show CDR1 as WSHSY and CDR2 as SAAADI. With 7 bases clipped from V and 4 bases from J, the junction kept 3 bases outside the gene matches. This chain's CDR3 is CASNGLAGGYEQYF. Here the CDR3 DNA reads TGCGCCAGCAACGGACTAGCGGGAGGTTACGAGCAGTACTTC.

The V and J genes are TRBV4-3 and TRBJ2-7; 10 positions agree with TRBD2. The length of the CDR3 is 15 residues. Germline V CDR1 and CDR2: LGHNA, YSLEER. V lost 4 bases and J lost 2; bases outside the gene matches: 5. CDR3 residues: CASSLELAGTYEQYF. For the CDR3, the DNA is TGCGCCAGCAGCCTGGAACTAGCGGGAACCTACGAGCAGTACTTC.

This chain links TRBV5-1 with TRBJ2-7, with D maybe TRBD1 (6 bases). Germline V gives CDR1 SGHRS, CDR2 YFSETQ. CDR3 length equals 15 residues. Between the trimmed V and J ends, which lost 0 bases and 6 bases, there was a span of 16 bases. The CDR3: CASSLGGGVSGEQYF. CDR3 bases: TGCGCCAGCAGCTTGGGAGGGGGAGTGTCAGGCGAGCAGTACTTC.

The chain uses TRBV2 and TRBJ1-4, with 8 bases fitting TRBD1. V shed 6 bases and J 3 bases; nucleotides not matched to a gene: 3. This CDR3 comprises 14 residues. Per the germline V gene, CDR1 is SNHLY and CDR2 is FYNNEI. The CDR3 loop is CASRGDRSNEKLFF. In DNA form, the CDR3 reads TGTGCCAGCAGAGGGGACAGGTCTAATGAAAAACTGTTTTTT.

This clone was found once. This sequence joins TRBV27 and TRBJ2-3, with D unresolved. Per the germline V gene, CDR1 is MNHEY and CDR2 is SMNVEV (reference sequence). Trimming left V 8 bases short and J 1 base short, with 4 bases between. This CDR3 is 11 amino acids long. CDR3 nucleotides: TGTGCCAGCTGGGGCACAGATACGCAGTATTTT. As protein: CASWGTDTQYF.

The DNA of the CDR3 is TGTGCCAGCAGTGAATGGGGGGATTCTAAGCAGCCCCAGCATTTT. Translating gives CASSEWGDSKQPQHF. V is TRBV2 and J is TRBJ1-5, with a weak D call TRBD1 (5 bases). Trimming shortened V by 2 bases and J by 7 bases, and 15 bases separated the two germline ends. The germline CDR1 and CDR2 sequences are SNHLY and FYNNEI. The CDR3 length is 15 residues.

The V and J genes are TRBV28 and TRBJ2-5; D possibly corresponds to TRBD2 (5 bases). There are 13 residues in the CDR3. Germline values: CDR1 MDHEN, CDR2 SYDVKM. The V and J ends lost 10 bases and 4 bases respectively, with 16 bases between them. CDR3 residues: CATTTPSRETQYF. CDR3 coding DNA: TGTGCCACGACGACCCCTAGCAGAGAGACCCAGTACTTC.

This clone appeared a single time. This chain's CDR3 is CASSPGLSGEFSGANVLTF. The CDR3 bases are TGTGCCAGCAGCCCGGGACTTAGCGGGGAGTTCTCTGGGGCCAACGTCCTGACTTTC. The chain carries TRBV11-2 and TRBJ2-6; 8 nucleotides agree with TRBD2. Germline values: CDR1 SGHAT, CDR2 FQNNGV. The J segment lost 0 bases and the V segment lost 5 bases, leaving 12 bases of the junction unmatched. The CDR3 is 19 residues long. Full variable domain (missing parts from reference TRBV11-2 and TRBJ2-6): EAGVAQSPRYKIIEKRQSVAFWCNPISGHATLYWYQQILGQGPKLLIQFQNNGVVDDSQLPKDRFSAERLKGVDSTLKIQPAKLEDSAVYLCASSPGLSGEFSGANVLTFGAGSRLTVL.